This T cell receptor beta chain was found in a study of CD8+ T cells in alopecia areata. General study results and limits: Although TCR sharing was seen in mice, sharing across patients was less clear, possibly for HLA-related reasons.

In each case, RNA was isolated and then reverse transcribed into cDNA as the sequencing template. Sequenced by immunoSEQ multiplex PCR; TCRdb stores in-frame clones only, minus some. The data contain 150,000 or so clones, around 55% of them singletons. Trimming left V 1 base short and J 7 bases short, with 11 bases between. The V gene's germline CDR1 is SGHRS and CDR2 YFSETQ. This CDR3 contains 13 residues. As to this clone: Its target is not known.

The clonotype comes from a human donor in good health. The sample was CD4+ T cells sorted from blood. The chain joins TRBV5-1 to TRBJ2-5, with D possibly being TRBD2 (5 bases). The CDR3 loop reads CASSLRLEGTQYF. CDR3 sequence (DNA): TGCGCCAGCAGCTTGCGACTTGAGGGGACCCAGTACTTC. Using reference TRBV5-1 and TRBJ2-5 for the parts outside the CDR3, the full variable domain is KAGVTQTPRYLIKTRGQQVTLSCSPISGHRSVSWYQQTPGQGLQFLFEYFSETQRNKGNFPGRFSGRQFSNSRSEMNVSTLELGDSALYLCASSLRLEGTQYFGPGTRLLVL.